This T cell receptor (beta chain) was obtained from a study of radiation and T cells in renal cell carcinoma. Points from the study as a whole: No pretreatment tumor biopsies were available for baseline clonotypes.

Sequenced by immunoSEQ multiplex PCR; TCRdb stores in-frame clones only, minus some. Counted here are 100,000 to 150,000 clones, approximately 90% occurring once; the ten biggest clones make up almost 6%. Germline CDR1 MDHEN, CDR2 SYDVKM. The CDR3 extends over 15 amino acids. After removal of 4 bases from V and 1 base from J, the junction contained 4 bases not matched to a gene. The time point was: blood 2 weeks post-SBRT. Treatment noted: 15 Gy SBRT to primary tumor, nephrectomy 4 weeks later. A word on this clone: Its target is unknown.

This clonotype was obtained from a woman between 65 and 79 years old with renal cell carcinoma. The chain recombines TRBV28 with TRBJ2-3; 8 nucleotides agree with TRBD2. The sample in question was blood, obtained from a patient whose treatment included radiotherapy and nephrectomy. As DNA, the CDR3 is TGTGCCAGCAGTTCCGGGACTAGGGGCACAGATACGCAGTATTTT. Encoded protein: CASSSGTRGTDTQYF.